The 9 T cell receptor beta chains reported below all come from one sample, sequenced in a study of regulatory T cells in long-lasting Graves disease (dated by TCRdb to about 2021). Reading the label with the study, this specimen's time point is: persistent/refractory GD, antithyroid drugs over 5 years with positive TRAb. For both TCR sequencing and RNA sequencing, RNA was extracted from PBMCs in TRIzol. The method behind the library was multiplex PCR. The listed sequencing device is Illumina HiSeq 4000. CDR3 regions were amplified by Arm-PCR with iRepertoire HTBI primers to construct TCR beta libraries. The public reads were reprocessed in TCRdb via fastp at Q25 and MiXCR, keeping in-frame beta chains. A single entry per CDR3 protein holds the most common genes and DNA from its merged rows. This sample holds nearly 350,000 distinct CDR3 sequences; about 20% were observed only once. The ten top clones hold roughly 29% of the sample.

The starting material was peripheral blood mononuclear cells (PBMCs), obtained when the disease was refractory, from a patient treated with antithyroid drugs. The receptor set was obtained from a female donor with Graves disease.

In its sample, this clonotype was seen many times. The chain employs TRBV2 and TRBJ1-1, with D tentatively TRBD1 (5 bases). The CDR3 loop spans 13 amino acids. V was trimmed by 10 bases and J by 0 bases, leaving 12 bases between them. The germline CDR1 and CDR2 sequences are SNHLY and FYNNEI. CDR3 protein: CANSGAMNTEAFF. CDR3 nucleotide sequence: TGTGCCAACTCCGGGGCCATGAACACTGAAGCTTTCTTT.

This clonotype was seen at least ten times. The genes are TRBV28 and TRBJ2-7; TRBD2 matches 9 bases. In germline, CDR1 is MDHEN, CDR2 SYDVKM. V lost 3 bases and J lost 3; bases outside the gene matches: 3. This CDR3 is 14 amino acids long. Written as DNA, the CDR3 is TGTGCCAGCAGTTTCACTAGCGGGCGCTACGAGCAGTACTTC. Translation: CASSFTSGRYEQYF.

The chain couples TRBV10-3 to TRBJ1-5, with 8 positions matching TRBD1. The CDR3 contains 15 residues. Unmatched junction bases numbered 10, after V lost 10 bases and J lost 2 bases. Germline assignment: CDR1 ENHRY and CDR2 SYGVKD. The CDR3 bases are TGTGCCACCACAGGGGGTGCAGGGGGCAATCAGCCCCAGCATTTT. This sequence encodes CATTGGAGGNQPQHF.

This clonotype has ten or more counts. The chain recombines TRBV28 with TRBJ1-5, with D tentatively TRBD1 (6 bases). Between the trimmed V and J ends, which lost 2 bases and 11 bases, there was a span of 7 bases. Germline V gene lookup returns CDR1 MDHEN and CDR2 SYDVKM. This CDR3 contains 11 residues. CDR3: CASSLRQAQHF. CDR3 nucleotides: TGTGCCAGCAGTTTAAGACAGGCCCAGCATTTT.

Only a few counts were recorded for this clonotype. The chain combines TRBV14 with TRBJ1-1; D uncertain. Germline loops: CDR1 SGHDN, CDR2 FVKESK. Between the trimmed V and J ends, which lost 4 bases and 1 base, there was a span of 7 bases. The CDR3 length is 13 residues. CDR3 DNA sequence: TGTGCCAGCAGCCTTAAGGAGAACACTGAAGCTTTCTTT. Translating it yields CASSLKENTEAFF.

This clonotype has at least ten counts. The chain links TRBV3-1 to TRBJ1-2; 10 bases line up with TRBD1. Germline CDR1 reads LGHDT; CDR2 reads YNNKEL (reference sequence). J lost 8 bases, V lost 3 bases, and 12 bases had no gene match. CDR3 length: 16 residues. The CDR3 coding sequence is TGTGCCAGCAGCCACAACCTAGGGACAGGGGATTGGGGCTACACCTTC. This translates into CASSHNLGTGDWGYTF.

Ten or more counts support this clonotype. This chain links TRBV28 with TRBJ1-2; maybe TRBD1 (6 bases). Germline V gene sequence: CDR1 MDHEN, CDR2 SYDVKM. Trimming took off 11 bases at V and 0 bases at J, with 10 bases between the two ends. The CDR3 consists of 12 residues. The CDR3 loop reads CAGRTANYGYTF. The CDR3 region has the DNA TGTGCCGGACGGACAGCTAACTATGGCTACACCTTC.

This clonotype was observed a handful of times. The V and J genes are TRBV5-1 and TRBJ1-5; 11 nucleotides match TRBD1. The CDR3 covers 15 residues. The J segment lost 6 bases and the V segment lost 4 bases, leaving 6 bases of the junction unmatched. Per the germline V gene, CDR1 is SGHRS and CDR2 is YFSETQ. The CDR3 coding sequence is TGCGCCAGCAGCCTGGGACAGGGGGAAGGTCAGCCCCAGCATTTT. Translating it yields CASSLGQGEGQPQHF.

This clonotype came up many times. This chain links TRBV2 with TRBJ2-5, with 13 bases identical to TRBD2. Trimming removed 2 bases from V and 5 bases from J; junction bases left unmatched: 11. CDR1 is SNHLY, CDR2 FYNNEI, per germline. The CDR3 covers 18 residues. The CDR3 loop reads CASSETPRTSGRRETQYF. The CDR3 DNA is TGTGCCAGCAGTGAAACTCCTCGGACTAGCGGGAGACGGGAGACCCAGTACTTC.